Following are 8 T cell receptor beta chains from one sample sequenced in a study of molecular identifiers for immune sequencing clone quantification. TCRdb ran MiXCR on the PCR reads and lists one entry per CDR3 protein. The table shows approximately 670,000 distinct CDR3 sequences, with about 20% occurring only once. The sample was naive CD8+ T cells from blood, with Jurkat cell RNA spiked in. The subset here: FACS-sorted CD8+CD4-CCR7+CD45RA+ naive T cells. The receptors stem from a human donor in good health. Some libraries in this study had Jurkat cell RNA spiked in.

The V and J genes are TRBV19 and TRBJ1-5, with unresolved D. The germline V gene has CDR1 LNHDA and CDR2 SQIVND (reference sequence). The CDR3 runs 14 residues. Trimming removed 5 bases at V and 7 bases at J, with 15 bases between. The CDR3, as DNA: TGTGCCAGTAGTCCCTCAGTTGCGGGACAGCCCCAGCATTTT. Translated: CASSPSVAGQPQHF.

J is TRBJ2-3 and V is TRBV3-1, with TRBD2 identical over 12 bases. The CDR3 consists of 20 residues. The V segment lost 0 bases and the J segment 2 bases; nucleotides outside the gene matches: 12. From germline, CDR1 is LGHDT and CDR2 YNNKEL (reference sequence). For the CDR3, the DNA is TGTGCCAGCAGCCAAGATAGTTTGCTAGCGGGGGGGGTTCCCACAGATACGCAGTATTTT. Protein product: CASSQDSLLAGGVPTDTQYF.

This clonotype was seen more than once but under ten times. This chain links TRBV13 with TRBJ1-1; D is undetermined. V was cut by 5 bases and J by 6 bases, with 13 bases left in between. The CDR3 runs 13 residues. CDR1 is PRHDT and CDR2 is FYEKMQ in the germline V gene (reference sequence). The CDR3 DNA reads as TGTGCCAGCAGCCCATCACTGGGTCCTGAAGCTTTCTTT. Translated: CASSPSLGPEAFF.

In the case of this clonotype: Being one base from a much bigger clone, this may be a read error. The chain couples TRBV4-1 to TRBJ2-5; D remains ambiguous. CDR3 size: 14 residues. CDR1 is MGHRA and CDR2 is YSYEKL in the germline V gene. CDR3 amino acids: CDSSRDRVGETQYF. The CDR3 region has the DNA TGCGACAGCAGCCGAGACCGCGTCGGGGAGACCCAGTACTTC.

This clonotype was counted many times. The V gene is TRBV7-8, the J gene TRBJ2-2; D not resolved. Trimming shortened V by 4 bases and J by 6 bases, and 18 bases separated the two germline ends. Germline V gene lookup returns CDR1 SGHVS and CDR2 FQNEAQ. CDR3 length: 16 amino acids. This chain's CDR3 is CASSSALGYGSGELFF. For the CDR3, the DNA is TGTGCCAGCAGCTCGGCGCTGGGTTACGGTTCCGGGGAGCTGTTTTTT.

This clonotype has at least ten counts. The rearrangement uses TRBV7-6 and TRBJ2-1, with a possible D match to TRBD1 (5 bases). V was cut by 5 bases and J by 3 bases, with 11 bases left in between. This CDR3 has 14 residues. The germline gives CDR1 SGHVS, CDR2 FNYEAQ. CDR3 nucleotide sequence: TGTGCCAGCAGCCCGACAGAAATCTACAATGAGCAGTTCTTC. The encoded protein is CASSPTEIYNEQFF.

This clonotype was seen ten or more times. Here the CDR3 reads CASSTQTDSYEQYF. CDR3 sequence (DNA): TGTGCCAGCAGCACGCAGACAGACTCCTACGAGCAGTACTTC. The rearrangement joins TRBV5-4 to TRBJ2-7; D possibly corresponds to TRBD1 (5 bases). Germline V gene data show CDR1 as SGHNT and CDR2 as YYREEE (reference sequence). V was trimmed by 4 bases and J by 0 bases, leaving 11 bases between them. This CDR3 has 14 residues.

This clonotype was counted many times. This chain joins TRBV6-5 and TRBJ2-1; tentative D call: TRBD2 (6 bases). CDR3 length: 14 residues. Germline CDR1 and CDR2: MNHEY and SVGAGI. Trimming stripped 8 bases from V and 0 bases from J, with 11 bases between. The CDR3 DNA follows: TGTGCCAGCCAGTGGAGGGGCTCCTACAATGAGCAGTTCTTC. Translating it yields CASQWRGSYNEQFF.